The next 15 T cell receptor beta chains were all read from a single sample in a study of shared clonotypes between healthy human individuals (dated by TCRdb to 2020 to 2021). Receptor libraries were prepared by the immunoSEQ multiplex PCR assay. TCRdb holds this immuneACCESS table with in-frame rearrangements only. Some clones are missing; in checked studies, unresolved V genes explain under half, and the rest has no known cause. This sample gives about 2.4 million clones in total; under 95% of them show up just once. Together, the top ten hold about 0.39% of the sample. Material for sequencing was naive CD4+ T cells from PBMCs. The label giving this sample's cell subset or site can be read as: CD45RA+ positively selected. The source of these receptors is a young man in good health. Some clones in this sample may be carry-over from other donors' samples.

Only one count was recorded for this clone. The chain joins TRBV9 to TRBJ1-1; 7 nucleotides agree with TRBD1. The CDR3 is 15 residues long. V shed 1 base, J shed 1 base, and the junction held 4 bases outside the gene matches. The germline V gene encodes CDR1 SGDLS and CDR2 YYNGEE. The CDR3 DNA follows: TGTGCCAGCAGCGTAACCGGGACAGAGAACACTGAAGCTTTCTTT. Its protein product is CASSVTGTENTEAFF.

This sequence joins TRBV30 and TRBJ1-2; unclear D gene. The V and J ends lost 2 bases and 4 bases respectively, with 14 bases between them. From germline, CDR1 is GTSNPN and CDR2 SVGIG (reference sequence). The CDR3 is 14 amino acids. CDR3 DNA: TGTGCCTGGAGTTTAAAGGAGGGCATCTATGGCTACACCTTC. It translates to CAWSLKEGIYGYTF.

The chain couples TRBV27 to TRBJ2-7; 10 nucleotides line up with TRBD2. V shed 8 bases, J shed 2 bases, and the junction held 12 bases outside the gene matches. Germline-derived CDR1 and CDR2 are MNHEY and SMNVEV (reference sequence). CDR3 size: 16 residues. CDR3 DNA: TGTGCCAGCTCGGGGCTAGCGGGAGCTTTTACCTACGAGCAGTACTTC. It translates to CASSGLAGAFTYEQYF.

In the case of this clone: A junction end diverges from the germline sequence, so it may reflect a read error. This chain uses TRBV23-1 with TRBJ2-7; TRBD2 is a possible D gene (6 bases). TRBV23-1 is an ORF, with its function uncertain. The CDR3 runs 17 residues. The CDR3 spells CASSQSLGASVSYEQYF. CDR3 nucleotide sequence: TGCGCTAGCAGTCAAAGTTTAGGGGCTAGCGTATCCTACGAGCAGTACTTC.

The rearrangement uses TRBV21-1 and TRBJ1-5. TRBV21-1 is a pseudogene. CDR3 length: 15 amino acids. CDR3 DNA sequence: TGTGCCAGCAGCAAAAAACTAGGGGGAGGTCAGCCCCAGCATTTT. Translated: CASSKKLGGGQPQHF.

The chain carries TRBV27 and TRBJ2-3; 7 bases match TRBD2. The CDR3 totals 14 residues. The V gene end was trimmed by 8 bases and the J gene end by 14 bases; junction bases not matched to a gene: 19. The germline V gene has CDR1 MNHEY and CDR2 SMNVEV (reference sequence). CDR3 sequence (DNA): TGTGCCAGCTCTGCGACATCGAGCGGGGCTTCGCCGTATTTT. Protein sequence: CASSATSSGASPYF.

The chain joins TRBV5-1 to TRBJ1-4, with D hard to call. This CDR3 has 15 residues. Trimming removed 1 base from V and 0 bases from J, with 7 bases in between. Germline V lookup: CDR1 SGHRS, CDR2 YFSETQ. CDR3 amino acids: CASSLNAATNEKLFF. As DNA, the CDR3 is TGCGCCAGCAGCTTGAATGCAGCAACTAATGAAAAACTGTTTTTT.

The V and J genes are TRBV9 and TRBJ1-4; D remains unclear. The CDR3 extends over 15 amino acids. The germline CDR1 and CDR2 sequences are SGDLS and YYNGEE. Trimming took 1 base from V and 10 from J, leaving 17 bases between them. This chain's CDR3 is CASSVTESRIGKLFF. The CDR3 bases are TGTGCCAGCAGCGTAACGGAGTCCAGAATAGGAAAACTGTTTTTT.

A word on this clone: The same CDR3 can be traced to other DNA sequences in this sample. The V and J genes are TRBV2 and TRBJ2-3; D is undetermined. V was trimmed by 5 bases and J by 2 bases, leaving 5 bases between them. The germline V gene has CDR1 SNHLY and CDR2 FYNNEI. The CDR3 length is 12 residues. The CDR3 nucleotides read TGTGCCAGCAGTCCTTACACAGATACGCAGTATTTT. Its protein is CASSPYTDTQYF. Using reference TRBV2 and TRBJ2-3 for the parts outside the CDR3, the full variable domain is EPEVTQTPSHQVTQMGQEVILRCVPISNHLYFYWYRQILGQKVEFLVSFYNNEISEKSEIFDDQFSVERPDGSNFTLKIRSTKLEDSAMYFCASSPYTDTQYFGPGTRLTVL.

The CDR3 loop is CASNGIAGGSYEQYF. The CDR3 region has the DNA TGTGCCAGCAATGGAATAGCGGGAGGCTCCTACGAGCAGTACTTC. The chain links TRBV28 to TRBJ2-7, with 10 nucleotides matching TRBD2. Germline CDR1 reads MDHEN; CDR2 reads SYDVKM. Trimming removed 7 bases from V and 0 bases from J; junction bases left unmatched: 6. The CDR3 runs 15 residues.

The V gene is TRBV6-6, the J gene TRBJ1-4; TRBD1 matches 9 bases. The germline V gene encodes CDR1 MNHNY and CDR2 SVGAGI (reference sequence). The V gene end was trimmed by 6 bases and the J gene end by 4 bases; junction bases not matched to a gene: 6. The CDR3 loop spans 15 amino acids. CDR3 nucleotides: TGTGCCAGCAGCGACCCGGGACAGGGTAATGAAAAACTGTTTTTT. This gives the protein CASSDPGQGNEKLFF.

The chain has TRBV28 and TRBJ1-5; D might be TRBD1 (5 bases). CDR3 size: 16 residues. Germline CDR1 MDHEN, CDR2 SYDVKM. V lost 3 bases and J lost 1, with 13 bases in between. The CDR3 sequence: CASSFGQGVSNQPQHF. The CDR3 bases are TGTGCCAGCAGTTTCGGCCAGGGTGTCAGCAATCAGCCCCAGCATTTT.

The chain couples TRBV18 to TRBJ2-3, with D hard to call. The CDR3 sequence is 12 residues long. Trimming took off 4 bases at V and 1 base at J, with 3 bases between the two ends. Germline CDR1 is KGHSH and CDR2 is LQKENI. The CDR3 is CASSLGTDTQYF. CDR3 DNA sequence: TGTGCCAGCTCACTGGGCACAGATACGCAGTATTTT.

Here the CDR3 reads CASSLVGSGRRRPDTQYF. The CDR3 DNA follows: TGTGCCAGCAGCTTAGTTGGCTCTGGACGCCGACGGCCAGATACGCAGTATTTT. V usage is TRBV7-2 and J usage is TRBJ2-3; the D is unclear. V lost 1 base, J lost 4 bases, and 21 bases lay in between. Germline loops: CDR1 SGHTA, CDR2 FQGNSA. CDR3 length: 18 amino acids.

V gene TRBV28 combines with J gene TRBJ2-2; D gene unclear. CDR1 and CDR2 (germline): MDHEN, SYDVKM. The germline V and J ends were trimmed by 3 bases and 4 bases, with 15 bases remaining between them. The CDR3 length is 16 residues. The CDR3 DNA follows: TGTGCCAGCAGTTTTATATCGCGGAGCCGCACCGGGGAGCTGTTTTTT. Translation: CASSFISRSRTGELFF.